These T cell receptor beta chains were read from a single sample in a study of cytomegalovirus exposure and HLA in healthy donors. Some clones are missing from TCRdb's copy, which holds only in-frame ones; the method was immunoSEQ multiplex PCR. The table shows some 150,000 clones, with less than 85% occurring only once. Sequences were obtained from PBMCs. Receptors were obtained from a woman aged 55-69 years in good health and CMV-seropositive. The CDR3 runs from the conserved cysteine through the conserved F or W. D genes are given only for firm matches. Not every row has a clone size; where given, it reads once, few, many or a size class.

TRBV2	.	TRBJ1-1	TRBD1	TGTGCCAGCAGCGGGACAGGCGTTCTAGAAGCTTTCTTT	CASSGTGVLEAFF
TRBV30	.	TRBJ1-5	.	TGTGCCTGGAGTGTAACAGGGAATCAGCCCCAGCATTTT	CAWSVTGNQPQHF
TRBV5-1	.	TRBJ2-2	.	TGCGCCAGCAGCTCCGACAGTAGTACCGGGGAGCTGTTTTTT	CASSSDSSTGELFF
TRBV4-1	.	TRBJ2-6	.	TGCGCCAGCAGCCAAGTCCGTTCCCCTGGGGCCAACGTCCTGACTTTC	CASSQVRSPGANVLTF
TRBV11-2	.	TRBJ1-2	TRBD1	TGTGCCAGCAGCTTCACAGGGGCGACAGGGGGAAACTATGGCTACACCTTC	CASSFTGATGGNYGYTF
TRBV29-1	.	TRBJ1-1	TRBD1	TGCAGCGTTGAAGCCGGGACAGGGACTGAAGCTTTCTTT	CSVEAGTGTEAFF
TRBV7-9	.	TRBJ2-3	TRBD1	TGTGCCAGCATCGGAACCGGGACAGTGGCAGATACGCAGTATTTT	CASIGTGTVADTQYF
TRBV9	.	TRBJ1-3	TRBD1	TGTGCCAGCAGCGAAAGACAGGGGCTAGGGTCTGGAAACACCATATATTTT	CASSERQGLGSGNTIYF
TRBV25-1	.	TRBJ2-5	TRBD1	TGTGCCAGCAGTGGACAGGGTGGAGAGACCCAGTACTTC	CASSGQGGETQYF
TRBV18	once	TRBJ1-2	.	TGTGCCAGCTCACCCGCCAGGAGGGGCTACACCTTC	CASSPARRGYTF
TRBV28	.	TRBJ2-7	TRBD2	TGTGCCAGCAGTTACGGACTAGCGGGAGGGGACTACGAGCAGTACTTC	CASSYGLAGGDYEQYF
TRBV19	.	TRBJ1-5	TRBD1	TGTGCCAGTAGTCCACGACTGGGACAGGGTGGAAATCAGCCCCAGCATTTT	CASSPRLGQGGNQPQHF
TRBV29-1	.	TRBJ1-3	.	TGCAGCGCCTTCTCTGGAAACACCATATATTTT	CSAFSGNTIYF
TRBV5-1	.	TRBJ2-7	TRBD2	TGCGCCAGCAGCTTGACTAGCGGCCACCCTAAAGAGCAGTACTTC	CASSLTSGHPKEQYF
TRBV5-1	few	TRBJ1-1	.	TGCGCCAGCAGCTTGGACAGTAACACTGAAGCTTTCTTT	CASSLDSNTEAFF
TRBV5-1	.	TRBJ2-6	TRBD2	TGCGCCAGCAGCTGGGCGGGGGACGGGGCCAACGTCCTGACTTTC	CASSWAGDGANVLTF
TRBV18	.	TRBJ2-1	TRBD2	TGTGCCAGCTCACCCCAGACTAGCCCACTAGGTGAGCAGTTCTTC	CASSPQTSPLGEQFF
TRBV7-3	.	TRBJ1-3	.	TGTGCCAGCAGCTTAACAGCGGGGACTGGAAACACCATATATTTT	CASSLTAGTGNTIYF
TRBV5-4	.	TRBJ2-1	.	TGTGCCAGCAGCAGGGGCGGGATGAGCTCCTACAATGAGCAGTTCTTC	CASSRGGMSSYNEQFF
TRBV9	.	TRBJ1-3	TRBD1	TGTGCCAGCAGCCCAGGGGACAGCTCTGGAAACACCATATATTTT	CASSPGDSSGNTIYF
TRBV9	.	TRBJ1-2	.	TGTGCCAGCAGCGTAGAGGAGCGGGGATATGGCTACACCTTC	CASSVEERGYGYTF
TRBV28	.	TRBJ2-7	.	TGTGCCAGCAGTTTATACGGCGAGCAGTACTTC	CASSLYGEQYF
TRBV2	.	TRBJ1-3	.	TGTGCCAGCAGTGAGGCAGGGAGGACAGGAAACACCATATATTTT	CASSEAGRTGNTIYF
TRBV27	.	TRBJ2-7	TRBD2	TGTGCCAGCAGACTGGGACTAGGGACCTACGAGCAGTACTTC	CASRLGLGTYEQYF
TRBV5-1	.	TRBJ2-3	.	TGCGCCAGCAGCTCGGGGACAGATACGCAGTATTTT	CASSSGTDTQYF
TRBV4-2	.	TRBJ1-2	.	TGTGCCAGCAGCCAAGATCAGGGCATAGTCTATGGCTACACCTTC	CASSQDQGIVYGYTF